This T cell receptor (beta chain) was sequenced in a study of beta chain features in type 1 diabetes. Background on the study: Age, gender and cell yields were similar between patients and healthy donors.

Study-level points and caveats: Sequencing from cDNA could over-represent high-TCR-expressing cells. The study found fewer insertions and more deletions at VDJ junctions in type 1 diabetes patients. TCRB CDR3s were moderately but significantly shorter in Type 1 diabetes patients in all four CD4+ subsets. Equally in patients and controls, PCR might preferentially amplify shorter templates.

A remark on this clone: Antigen: not known.

V dropped 7 bases and J dropped 9; count of bases not matched to a gene: 9. Germline V gene lookup returns CDR1 SQVTM and CDR2 ANQGSEA. This CDR3 contains 14 residues. All of the isolated RNA was reverse transcribed, so expressed TCRB transcripts were sequenced. The assay was immunoSEQ multiplex PCR, and TCRdb's table has in-frame clones only and misses some. The sample lists about 120,000 clones, less than 20% occurring once. The chain employs TRBV29-1 and TRBJ2-1, with 13 bases matching TRBD2. The sequenced sample consisted of central memory CD4+ T cells from blood. The source is a man under 40 with type 1 diabetes. CDR3 residues: CSAQTSGGAVEQFF. The CDR3 DNA is TGCAGCGCTCAAACTAGCGGGGGGGCAGTTGAGCAGTTCTTC.